A single sample is the source of the 24 T cell receptor beta chains below, sequenced in a study of blood T cells in healthy people across ages. With a J-beta primer mix and a sample-barcoded 5' primer, a second PCR ran about 7 to 12 cycles. Each CDR3 protein is one row after TCRdb ran MiXCR on the 5' RACE reads. Here the sample spans 1.5 million to 2 million distinct CDR3 sequences, 49% being singletons. Material for sequencing was blood. The receptors stem from a woman aged 40 to 49 in good health.

V gene TRBV20-1 combines with J gene TRBJ1-5; D unclear. The germline CDR1 and CDR2 sequences are DFQATT and SNEGSKA (reference sequence). The CDR3 has 12 amino acids. DNA for the CDR3: TGCAGCTCAGCTTATAGCAATCAGCCCCAGCATTTT. Residues: CSSAYSNQPQHF.

The genes are TRBV20-1 and TRBJ2-1; 7 bases match TRBD1. CDR3 length: 15 residues. V dropped 4 bases and J dropped 0; count of bases not matched to a gene: 6. Germline V lookup: CDR1 DFQATT, CDR2 SNEGSKA (reference sequence). The CDR3, as DNA: TGCAGTGCTATGTCGACAGGGAGCTCCTACAATGAGCAGTTCTTC. As protein: CSAMSTGSSYNEQFF.

The chain carries TRBV18 and TRBJ1-5; TRBD1 matches 7 bases. Germline loops: CDR1 KGHSH, CDR2 LQKENI. The junction had 4 bases not matched to a gene; V was cut back by 2 bases and J by 3 bases. The CDR3 loop spans 15 amino acids. CDR3 in DNA: TGTGCCAGCTCACCATCAACAGGGGACAATCAGCCCCAGCATTTT. This translates into CASSPSTGDNQPQHF. The full variable domain, completed using reference TRBV18 and TRBJ1-5, is NAGVMQNPRHLVRRRGQEARLRCSPMKGHSHVYWYRQLPEEGLKFMVYLQKENIIDESGMPKERFSAEFPKEGPSILRIQQVVRGDSAAYFCASSPSTGDNQPQHFGDGTRLSIL.

This rearrangement joins TRBV6-5 to TRBJ2-3; 7 bases map to TRBD1. The germline gives CDR1 MNHEY, CDR2 SVGAGI. There are 14 residues in the CDR3. Trimming removed 6 bases from V and 0 bases from J; junction bases left unmatched: 3. The CDR3 reads CASRDRPSTDTQYF. CDR3 bases: TGTGCCAGCAGGGACAGGCCGAGCACAGATACGCAGTATTTT.

This clonotype was counted a few times. This rearrangement joins TRBV27 to TRBJ2-7; D uncertain. The CDR3 contains 13 residues. Germline CDR1 is MNHEY and CDR2 is SMNVEV (reference sequence). Trimming pared 5 bases from V and 4 bases from J, leaving 12 bases between. CDR3 amino acids: CASSPSFAYEQYF. CDR3 DNA: TGTGCCAGCAGTCCCTCCTTTGCTTACGAGCAGTACTTC.

This clonotype showed up just a few times. This chain uses TRBV4-3 with TRBJ2-3, with 10 nucleotides matching TRBD2. CDR1 and CDR2 from the germline V gene are LGHNA and YSLEER. Trimming at V came to 3 bases and at J to 3 bases, leaving 9 bases not matched to a gene. The CDR3 loop spans 17 amino acids. CDR3 in amino acids: CASSQDRAGGPTDTQYF. In DNA, the CDR3 is TGCGCCAGCAGCCAGGACCGAGCGGGGGGGCCGACAGATACGCAGTATTTT.

There are a few counts of this clonotype. The genes are TRBV5-1 and TRBJ2-7, with TRBD2 identical over 13 bases. The CDR3 contains 16 residues. V dropped 3 bases and J dropped 2; count of bases not matched to a gene: 5. Germline CDR1 is SGHRS and CDR2 is YFSETQ. CDR3 nucleotides: TGCGCCAGCAGCTGGGGACTAGCGGGGCCCACCTACGAGCAGTACTTC. Translating gives CASSWGLAGPTYEQYF.

This sequence joins TRBV5-1 and TRBJ2-5; 8 bases are a match to TRBD1. The CDR3 length is 18 residues. Per the germline V gene, CDR1 is SGHRS and CDR2 is YFSETQ. Losses at the gene ends were 0 bases for V and 3 bases for J; bases not matched to a gene: 13. In DNA, the CDR3 is TGCGCCAGCAGCTTGGTGGGACCCGACAGGGGATTCAAAGAGACCCAGTACTTC. The encoded protein is CASSLVGPDRGFKETQYF.

The chain links TRBV3-1 to TRBJ2-1; TRBD2 matches 12 bases. Germline V gene sequence: CDR1 LGHDT, CDR2 YNNKEL (reference sequence). CDR3 length: 17 amino acids. V gave up 4 bases and J gave up 7 bases; unmatched junction bases: 11. The CDR3 protein is CASSLTQLAGGTNEQFF. Written as DNA, the CDR3 is TGTGCCAGCAGCCTCACCCAACTAGCGGGGGGCACGAATGAGCAGTTCTTC.

This clonotype came up a few times. The chain carries TRBV29-1 and TRBJ1-2; TRBD1 agrees at 8 bases. V gave up 7 bases and J gave up 2 bases; unmatched junction bases: 9. The length of the CDR3 is 14 residues. Germline assignment: CDR1 SQVTM and CDR2 ANQGSEA. The CDR3 DNA reads TGCAGCGCCGGGGCCCAGGGGGCGAACTATGGCTACACCTTC. Encoded protein: CSAGAQGANYGYTF.

The chain joins TRBV3-1 to TRBJ1-2; D perhaps matches TRBD1 (6 bases). Trimming cost V 2 bases and J 7 bases, with 17 bases left between them. Germline CDR1 reads LGHDT; CDR2 reads YNNKEL (reference sequence). The CDR3 is 15 residues long. CDR3 sequence reads: CASSQLPGQKAGYTF. The CDR3 nucleotides are TGTGCCAGCAGCCAACTCCCGGGACAAAAGGCTGGCTACACCTTC.

The CDR3 DNA is TGTGCCAGCAGCTTAACGGGGGCGCGGAATGAAAAACTGTTTTTT. It is translated as CASSLTGARNEKLFF. The chain uses TRBV7-3 and TRBJ1-4, with a possible D match to TRBD1 (6 bases). V was clipped by 0 bases and J by 5 bases, with 10 bases between them. Germline values: CDR1 SGHTA, CDR2 FQGTGA. This CDR3 region has 15 residues.

This chain joins TRBV6-2 or TRBV6-3 and TRBJ1-4; possibly TRBD1 for D (5 bases). This CDR3 spans 14 amino acids. The V gene lost 10 bases and the J gene lost 10 bases, with 22 bases spanning the gap. Looked up from germline, CDR1 is MNHEY and CDR2 is SVGEGT. CDR3 bases: TGTGCCACCGGGGCTCGGGCCGCCTGGGGAAAACTGTTTTTT. This gives the protein CATGARAAWGKLFF.

Concerning this clonotype itself: This may arise from a read error, as a much more abundant clone is one base away. This chain uses TRBV27 with TRBJ1-4; maybe TRBD1 (5 bases). Per the germline V gene, CDR1 is MNHEY and CDR2 is SMNVEV (reference sequence). This CDR3 contains 15 residues. Trimming removed 3 bases from V and 0 bases from J, with 8 bases in between. The CDR3 here is CASSFGAATNEKLFF. In DNA form, the CDR3 reads TGTGCCAGCAGTTTCGGGGCTGCAACTAATGAAAAACTGTTTTTT.

The chain has TRBV7-9 and TRBJ1-2; no clear D. Trimming stripped 5 bases from V and 7 bases from J, with 23 bases between. CDR1 and CDR2 (germline): SEHNR, FQNEAQ (reference sequence). The CDR3 totals 16 residues. CDR3 sequence (DNA): TGTGCCAGCAGCCCCTTGGGCACTTCCGGTTTAAGTGGCTACACCTTC. As protein: CASSPLGTSGLSGYTF.

Note on this clonotype: A junction boundary mismatches the germline segment, possibly from a read error. The gene calls are TRBV10-3 and TRBJ1-6; D is uncertain. From germline, CDR1 is ENHRY and CDR2 SYGVKD. The CDR3 totals 14 residues. This CDR3 is CAIRPEGGNSPLHF. The DNA for the CDR3 is TGCGCCATCAGGCCTGAGGGCGGGAATTCACCCCTCCACTTT.

The V and J genes are TRBV7-2 and TRBJ1-1; D gene uncertain. Trimming stripped 5 bases from V and 4 bases from J, with 11 bases between. This CDR3 contains 13 residues. The germline V gene has CDR1 SGHTA and CDR2 FQGNSA. This CDR3 is CASSLVTSTEAFF. CDR3 in DNA: TGTGCCAGCAGCCTAGTCACCAGCACTGAAGCTTTCTTT.

The rearrangement uses TRBV6-2 or TRBV6-3 and TRBJ2-1; D remains unclear. This CDR3 spans 13 amino acids. V gave up 8 bases and J gave up 2 bases, with 10 bases separating them. Germline V gene lookup returns CDR1 MNHEY and CDR2 SVGEGT. Here the CDR3 reads CASLADTYNEQFF. In nucleotides, the CDR3 is TGTGCCAGCTTGGCTGACACCTACAATGAGCAGTTCTTC.

Only one count was recorded for this clonotype. V and J are TRBV5-1 and TRBJ1-1; D not certain. Trimming removed 7 bases from V and 0 bases from J, with 13 bases in between. The germline V gene encodes CDR1 SGHRS and CDR2 YFSETQ. The CDR3 sequence is 14 residues long. CDR3 sequence (DNA): TGCGCCAGCCGACCTGACCAGGTGAACACTGAAGCTTTCTTT. Residues: CASRPDQVNTEAFF. The full variable domain, rest sourced from reference TRBV5-1 and TRBJ1-1, is KAGVTQTPRYLIKTRGQQVTLSCSPISGHRSVSWYQQTPGQGLQFLFEYFSETQRNKGNFPGRFSGRQFSNSRSEMNVSTLELGDSALYLCASRPDQVNTEAFFGQGTRLTVV.

The chain's CDR3 is CASSLGTSVNYEQYF. DNA for the CDR3: TGTGCCAGCAGCTTGGGGACTAGCGTCAACTACGAGCAGTACTTC. The rearrangement joins TRBV3-1 to TRBJ2-4, with 10 bases matching TRBD2. Matching the DNA end better, TRBJ2-7 makes the J call doubtful. This CDR3 comprises 15 residues. Germline V gene sequence: CDR1 LGHDT, CDR2 YNNKEL (reference sequence).

This sequence joins TRBV27 and TRBJ1-6; the D gene is possibly TRBD1 (5 bases). V shed 6 bases and J shed 5 bases, with 11 bases lying between them. Germline CDR1 is MNHEY and CDR2 is SMNVEV (reference sequence). The CDR3 extends over 14 amino acids. The CDR3 DNA sequence: TGTGCCAGCAGCTCCGGGGCCAATAATTCACCCCTCCACTTT. It encodes CASSSGANNSPLHF.

This clonotype was counted only a few times. V gene TRBV13 combines with J gene TRBJ2-3; 8 nucleotides line up with TRBD2. V lost 0 bases and J lost 2; bases outside the gene matches: 7. Germline V CDR1 and CDR2: PRHDT, FYEKMQ (reference sequence). This CDR3 comprises 17 residues. The chain's CDR3 is CASSLGSRGGSTDTQYF. CDR3 DNA sequence: TGTGCCAGCAGCTTAGGCTCCCGCGGGGGGTCCACAGATACGCAGTATTTT.

The gene calls are TRBV6-2 or TRBV6-3 and TRBJ2-6; D is possibly TRBD1 (6 bases). V lost 6 bases and J 0 bases, leaving 15 bases between the germline ends. The germline gives CDR1 MNHEY, CDR2 SVGEGT. This CDR3 region has 17 residues. The CDR3 region has the DNA TGTGCCAGCAGCGGGCAGGGGATAAGCTCTGGGGCCAACGTCCTGACTTTC. This sequence encodes CASSGQGISSGANVLTF.

The chain carries TRBV6-5 and TRBJ2-3; 14 bases are a match to TRBD2. The V and J ends lost 4 bases and 7 bases, in that order; junction bases with no gene match: 7. CDR1 MNHEY and CDR2 SVGAGI come from the germline V gene. The CDR3 sequence is 16 residues long. The CDR3 sequence: CASSSLTSGGANTQYF. The CDR3 nucleotides read TGTGCCAGCAGTTCCCTGACTAGCGGGGGGGCTAATACGCAGTATTTT.